The 6 T cell receptor beta chains in this list originate from one sample, sequenced in a study of beta chain features in type 1 diabetes. Study results and limitations: Researchers report that Type 1 diabetes patients had moderately but significantly shorter TCRB CDR3s across all four CD4+ subsets.

These TCRs are of unknown antigen specificity. What was sequenced were expressed TCRB transcripts, since all of the isolated RNA had been reverse transcribed. Sequencing was performed with immunoSEQ multiplex PCR; in TCRdb, only in-frame clones are kept and a portion is missing. Altogether 630,000 or so clones are present, 11% to 15% being singletons, with the ten largest covering less than 0.04%. The sequenced sample consisted of naive CD4+ T cells from blood. The receptors shown here come from a man younger than 30 with type 1 diabetes.

This clone was seen a few times. J is TRBJ1-4 and V is TRBV30, with 8 bases lining up with TRBD1. This CDR3 is built from 15 residues. Per germline, CDR1 GTSNPN and CDR2 SVGIG (reference sequence). The trim removed 5 bases at V and 8 bases at J, leaving 13 bases unmatched. CDR3 bases: TGTGCCTGGGGGAGGAGGGACAGGAGGATCGAAAAACTGTTTTTT. Amino acids: CAWGRRDRRIEKLFF.

This chain uses TRBV11-2 with TRBJ2-4; 7 positions agree with TRBD2. The CDR3 totals 15 residues. Germline CDR1 reads SGHAT; CDR2 reads FQNNGV. V trimming: 0 bases; J trimming: 6 bases; junction bases outside the gene matches: 5. This CDR3 is CASSLDLGRANIQYF. CDR3 in DNA: TGTGCCAGCAGCTTAGACTTAGGGAGGGCAAACATTCAGTACTTC.

A few counts support this clone. The chain has TRBV14 and TRBJ2-5, with D tentatively TRBD1 or TRBD2 (6 bases each). In germline, CDR1 is SGHDN, CDR2 FVKESK. This CDR3 has 14 amino acids. V lost 4 bases to trimming and J lost 1 base, with 10 bases between them. The CDR3 nucleotides are TGTGCCAGCAGCCCCCGGGGGCGCCAAGAGACCCAGTACTTC. It encodes CASSPRGRQETQYF.

This clone was counted a few times. The chain joins TRBV29-1 to TRBJ1-1; 8 nucleotides align to TRBD1. This CDR3 region has 14 residues. Germline CDR1 is SQVTM and CDR2 is ANQGSEA. J gave up 1 base and V 5 bases, and 6 bases lay outside the gene matches. In DNA form, the CDR3 reads TGCAGCGTTTACAGGGGGTTCGGGAACACTGAAGCTTTCTTT. Protein product: CSVYRGFGNTEAFF.

This clone was found a few times. Relative to the germline gene, one junction end is altered; a read error may explain this. The genes are TRBV2 and TRBJ2-1, with D perhaps being TRBD1 or TRBD2 (5 bases each). The germline gives CDR1 SNHLY, CDR2 FYNNEI. This CDR3 has 13 amino acids. The CDR3 bases are TGTGCCAGCACCGGGACGGCAGGATATGATCAGTTCTTC. Translation gives CASTGTAGYDQFF.

The rearrangement joins TRBV19 to TRBJ2-5; perhaps TRBD1 as D (5 bases). Between the trimmed V and J ends, which lost 5 bases and 3 bases, there was a span of 13 bases. The length of the CDR3 is 14 residues. Germline CDR1 LNHDA, CDR2 SQIVND (reference sequence). CDR3 nucleotides: TGTGCCAGTAGTCCCTACGCAGGGAAAGAGACCCAGTACTTC. Its translation: CASSPYAGKETQYF.